This T cell receptor (beta chain) is drawn from a study of shared clonotypes between healthy human individuals. The CDR3 runs to 17 residues. J was trimmed by 1 base and V by 3 bases; bases with no gene match: 11. The germline CDR1 and CDR2 sequences are LGHNA and YSLEER. CD8 cells regarded as naive lacked CD45RO, were positively chosen for CCR7, and omitted terminally differentiated effector memory CD45RA+ cells. All donors qualified as healthy HIV-negative adults and had experienced no recent acute infections or vaccinations. The method was immunoSEQ multiplex PCR; TCRdb's version includes in-frame clones alone and lacks a portion of them. This table holds around 580,000 clones, 95% to 98% found once.

The clonotype was recovered from a man younger than 40 in good health. The chain uses TRBV4-3 and TRBJ2-7; 8 nucleotides agree with TRBD2. The sample taken for sequencing was naive CD8+ T cells sorted from blood. Here the CDR3 DNA reads TGCGCCAGCAGCCAGGCCTTATTCACTAGCGGTTCCTACGAGCAGTACTTC. Encoded protein: CASSQALFTSGSYEQYF.